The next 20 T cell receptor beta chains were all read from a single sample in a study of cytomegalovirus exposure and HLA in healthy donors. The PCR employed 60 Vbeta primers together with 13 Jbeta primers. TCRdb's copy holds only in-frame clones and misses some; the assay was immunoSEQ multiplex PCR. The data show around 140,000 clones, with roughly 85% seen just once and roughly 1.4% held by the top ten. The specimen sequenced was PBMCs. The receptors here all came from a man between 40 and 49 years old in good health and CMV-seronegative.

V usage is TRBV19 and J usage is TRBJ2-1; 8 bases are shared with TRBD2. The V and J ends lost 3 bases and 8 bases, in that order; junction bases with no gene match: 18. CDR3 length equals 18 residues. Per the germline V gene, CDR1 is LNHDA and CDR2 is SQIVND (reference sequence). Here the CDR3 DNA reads TGTGCCAGTAGTATGCTGGGGTCGATAACGGGAGGGCCCTATGAGCAGTTCTTC. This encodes CASSMLGSITGGPYEQFF.

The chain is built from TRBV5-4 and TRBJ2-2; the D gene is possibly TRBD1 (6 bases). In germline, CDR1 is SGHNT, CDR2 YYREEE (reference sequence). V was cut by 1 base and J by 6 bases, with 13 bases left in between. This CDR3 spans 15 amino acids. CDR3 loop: CASSLSLAGAGELFF. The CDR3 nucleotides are TGTGCCAGCAGCTTGAGTCTAGCAGGGGCCGGGGAGCTGTTTTTT. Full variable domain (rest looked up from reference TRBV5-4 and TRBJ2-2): ETGVTQSPTHLIKTRGQQVTLRCSSQSGHNTVSWYQQALGQGPQFIFQYYREEENGRGNFPPRFSGLQFPNYSSELNVNALELDDSALYLCASSLSLAGAGELFFGEGSRLTVL.

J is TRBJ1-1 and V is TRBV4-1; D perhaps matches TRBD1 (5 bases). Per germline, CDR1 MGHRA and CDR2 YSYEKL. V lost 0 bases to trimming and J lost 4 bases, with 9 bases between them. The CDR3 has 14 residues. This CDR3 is CASSQEPGGTEAFF. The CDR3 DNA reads TGCGCCAGCAGCCAAGAACCGGGGGGCACTGAAGCTTTCTTT.

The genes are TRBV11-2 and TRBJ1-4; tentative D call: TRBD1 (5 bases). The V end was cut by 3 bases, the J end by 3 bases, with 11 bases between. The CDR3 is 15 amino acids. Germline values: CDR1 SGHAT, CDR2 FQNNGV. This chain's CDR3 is CASSFGGTANEKLFF. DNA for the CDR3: TGTGCCAGCAGCTTCGGGGGAACTGCTAATGAAAAACTGTTTTTT.

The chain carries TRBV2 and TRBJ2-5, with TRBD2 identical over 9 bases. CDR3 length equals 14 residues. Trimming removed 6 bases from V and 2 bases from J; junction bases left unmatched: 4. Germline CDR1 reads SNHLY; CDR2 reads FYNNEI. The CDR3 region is CASSGTSGQETQYF. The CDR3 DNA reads TGTGCCAGCAGCGGAACTAGCGGGCAAGAGACCCAGTACTTC.

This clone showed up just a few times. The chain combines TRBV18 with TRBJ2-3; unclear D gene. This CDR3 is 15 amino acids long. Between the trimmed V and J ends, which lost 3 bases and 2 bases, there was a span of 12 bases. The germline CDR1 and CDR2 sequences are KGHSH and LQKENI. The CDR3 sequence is CASSPQVVNTDTQYF. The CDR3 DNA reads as TGTGCCAGCTCACCTCAGGTTGTAAACACAGATACGCAGTATTTT.

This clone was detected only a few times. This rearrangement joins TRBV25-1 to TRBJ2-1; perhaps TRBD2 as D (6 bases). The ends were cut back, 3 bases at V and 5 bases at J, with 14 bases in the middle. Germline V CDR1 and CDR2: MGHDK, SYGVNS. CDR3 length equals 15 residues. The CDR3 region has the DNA TGTGCCAGCAGTGATTATGTTTCGGGGGACAATGAGCAGTTCTTC. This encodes CASSDYVSGDNEQFF.

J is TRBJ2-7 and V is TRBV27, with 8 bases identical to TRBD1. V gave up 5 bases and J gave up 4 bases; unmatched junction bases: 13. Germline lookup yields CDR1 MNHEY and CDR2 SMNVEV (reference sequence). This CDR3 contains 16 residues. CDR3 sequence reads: CASSPRGDRRLYEQYF. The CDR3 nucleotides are TGTGCCAGCAGTCCCAGGGGGGACAGGCGACTTTACGAGCAGTACTTC.

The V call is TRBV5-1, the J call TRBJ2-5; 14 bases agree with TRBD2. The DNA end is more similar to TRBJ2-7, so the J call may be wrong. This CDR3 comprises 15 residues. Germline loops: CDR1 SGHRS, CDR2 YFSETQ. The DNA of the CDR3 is TGCGCCAGCAGCTTGGGACTAGCGGGGGGGCGCGAGCAGTACTTC. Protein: CASSLGLAGGREQYF.

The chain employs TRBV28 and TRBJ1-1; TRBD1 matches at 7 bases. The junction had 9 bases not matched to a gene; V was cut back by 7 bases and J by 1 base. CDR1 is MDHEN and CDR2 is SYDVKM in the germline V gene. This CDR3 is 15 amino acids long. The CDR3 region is CASTTRHRGNTEAFF. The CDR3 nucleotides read TGTGCCAGCACCACCCGGCACAGGGGGAACACTGAAGCTTTCTTT.

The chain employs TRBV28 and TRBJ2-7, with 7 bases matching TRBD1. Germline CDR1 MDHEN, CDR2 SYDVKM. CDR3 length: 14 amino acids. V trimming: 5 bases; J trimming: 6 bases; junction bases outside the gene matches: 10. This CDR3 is CASSGPGGLSEQYF. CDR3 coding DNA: TGTGCCAGCAGTGGGCCAGGGGGTTTATCCGAGCAGTACTTC.

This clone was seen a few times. CDR3 in amino acids: CASSPTPTGNTEAFF. As DNA, the CDR3 is TGTGCCAGCTCACCTACCCCGACAGGGAACACTGAAGCTTTCTTT. The chain is built from TRBV18 and TRBJ1-1, with a possible D match to TRBD1 (6 bases). This CDR3 spans 15 amino acids. Germline CDR1 and CDR2: KGHSH and LQKENI. V lost 3 bases and J 1 base, leaving 12 bases between the germline ends. Complete variable domain (other parts from reference TRBV18 and TRBJ1-1): NAGVMQNPRHLVRRRGQEARLRCSPMKGHSHVYWYRQLPEEGLKFMVYLQKENIIDESGMPKERFSAEFPKEGPSILRIQQVVRGDSAAYFCASSPTPTGNTEAFFGQGTRLTVV.

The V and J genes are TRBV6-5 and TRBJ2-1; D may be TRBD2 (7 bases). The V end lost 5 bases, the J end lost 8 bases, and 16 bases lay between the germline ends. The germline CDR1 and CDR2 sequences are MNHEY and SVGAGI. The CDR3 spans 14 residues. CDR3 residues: CASSRGGEGDEQFF. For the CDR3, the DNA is TGTGCCAGCAGTAGGGGGGGGGAAGGGGATGAGCAGTTCTTC.

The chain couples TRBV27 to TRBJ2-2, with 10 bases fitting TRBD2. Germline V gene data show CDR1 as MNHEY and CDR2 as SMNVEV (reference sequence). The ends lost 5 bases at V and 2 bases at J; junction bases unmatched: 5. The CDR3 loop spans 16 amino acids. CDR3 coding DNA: TGTGCCAGCAGTGCCCGGACTAGCGGAAACACCGGGGAGCTGTTTTTT. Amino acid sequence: CASSARTSGNTGELFF.

The CDR3, as DNA: TGTGCCAGCTCACCGACAGGGTTAGATGGCTACACCTTC. It translates to CASSPTGLDGYTF. The genes are TRBV18 and TRBJ1-2; 7 bases line up with TRBD1. Trimming removed 3 bases from V and 6 bases from J; junction bases left unmatched: 4. This CDR3 has 13 amino acids. Germline V CDR1 and CDR2: KGHSH, LQKENI.

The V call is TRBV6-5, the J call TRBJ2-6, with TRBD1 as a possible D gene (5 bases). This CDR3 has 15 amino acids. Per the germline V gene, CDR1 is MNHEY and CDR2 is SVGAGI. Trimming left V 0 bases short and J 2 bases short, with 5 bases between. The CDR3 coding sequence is TGTGCCAGCAGTTACTCAGGGGCTGGGGCCAACGTCCTGACTTTC. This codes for CASSYSGAGANVLTF.

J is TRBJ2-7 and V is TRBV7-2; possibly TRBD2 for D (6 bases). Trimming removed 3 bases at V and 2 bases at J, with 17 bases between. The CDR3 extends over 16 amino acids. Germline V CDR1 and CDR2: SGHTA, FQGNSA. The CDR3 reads CASSFDRGSGPYEQYF. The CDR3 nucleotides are TGTGCCAGCAGCTTCGATAGAGGTAGCGGCCCCTACGAGCAGTACTTC.

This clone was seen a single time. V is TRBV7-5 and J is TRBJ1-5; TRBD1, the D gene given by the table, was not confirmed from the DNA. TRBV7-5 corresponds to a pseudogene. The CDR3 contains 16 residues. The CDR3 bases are TGTGCCAGAAGCTACCACTCAGGGGTGGGCAATCAGCCCCAGCATTTT. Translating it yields CARSYHSGVGNQPQHF.

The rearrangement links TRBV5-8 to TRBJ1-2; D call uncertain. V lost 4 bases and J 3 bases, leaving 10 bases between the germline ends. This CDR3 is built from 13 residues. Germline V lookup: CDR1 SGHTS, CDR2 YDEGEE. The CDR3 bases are TGTGCCAGCAGCCCTCTAAACCACTATGGCTACACCTTC. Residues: CASSPLNHYGYTF.

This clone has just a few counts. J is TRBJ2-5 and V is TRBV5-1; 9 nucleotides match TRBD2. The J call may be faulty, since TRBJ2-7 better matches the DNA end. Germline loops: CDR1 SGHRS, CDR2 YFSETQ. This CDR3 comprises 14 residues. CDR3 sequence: CASSLTSGSYEQYF. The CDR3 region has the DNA TGCGCCAGCAGCCTGACTAGCGGCTCCTACGAGCAGTACTTC.